This TCR beta chain was captured in a study of T cell changes during pregnancy in multiple sclerosis. This CDR3 contains 15 residues. Germline lookup yields CDR1 SGHRS and CDR2 YFSETQ. Clones were read by immunoSEQ multiplex PCR, and TCRdb kept only the in-frame ones, dropping some. Among about 93,000 clones listed, around 94% were seen once. This clone is a singleton in its sample. The junction differs from germline at one of its ends, possibly a read error. Sequencing was performed on peripheral blood, taken after pregnancy. The chain recombines TRBV5-1 with TRBJ1-1, with TRBD1 as a possible D gene (6 bases). This clonotype originated in a female donor with multiple sclerosis, enrolled in a pregnancy study. The CDR3 DNA reads as TGCGCCAGCAGCTTGGAGGGGGGGGTGAAGACTGAAGCTTTCTTT. This gives the protein CASSLEGGVKTEAFF.